This TCR beta chain was recovered during a study of shared clonotypes between healthy human individuals. Germline V gene sequence: CDR1 SGHDT, CDR2 YYEEEE. V gave up 4 bases and J gave up 3 bases, with 9 bases separating them. CDR3 length: 13 amino acids. Selected positively for CCR7 and CD45RO-negative, naive CD8 cells excluded terminally differentiated effector memory CD45RA+ cells. Only Caucasian adults living in Nashville, Tennessee served as donors. Study-level results: Generation probability values for non-shared clonotypes were lower than those for clonotypes shared by all four donors.

For this clone: What it binds is not known.

Genomic DNA of each subset was evenly split across several immunoSEQ plates. Generated by immunoSEQ multiplex PCR, the TCRdb table keeps only in-frame clones and is missing some. The sample carries around 2.1 million clones, roughly 91% recorded once. Sequenced input: naive CD8+ T cells from PBMCs. This sequence was found in a man aged 18 to 30 in good health. Some clones in this sample may be carry-over from other donors' samples. The rearrangement links TRBV5-6 to TRBJ2-3; tentatively, D is TRBD1 or TRBD2 (5 bases each). The CDR3 sequence is CASSPGTTDTQYF. CDR3 DNA: TGTGCCAGCAGCCCGGGGACGACAGATACGCAGTATTTT.